One and the same sample provided the 12 T cell receptor beta chains below, sequenced in a study of blood T cell repertoires in COVID-19. This table comes from immunoSEQ multiplex PCR, and its TCRdb copy is limited to in-frame clones, with some not included. The sample has 25,000 to 35,000 clones, 90% to 95% seen once. Sequences were obtained from peripheral blood. The source is a human donor with active COVID-19. The donor label of this sample is uncertain.

This clone has only one observation. V is TRBV4-3 and J is TRBJ2-1; TRBD2 aligns across 10 bases. The CDR3 loop spans 16 amino acids. The V gene end was trimmed by 1 base and the J gene end by 9 bases; junction bases not matched to a gene: 9. CDR1 is LGHNA and CDR2 is YSLEER in the germline V gene. The CDR3 DNA follows: TGCGCCAGCAGCCAAGGAGCCAGCGGGAGGGCCGGTGAGCAGTTCTTC. Translating gives CASSQGASGRAGEQFF.

This clone has a handful of counts. The chain carries TRBV3-1 (or the pseudogene TRBV3-2) and TRBJ1-4; D is ambiguous. With 2 bases removed from V and 1 base from J, the gap between germline ends came to 11 bases. This CDR3 comprises 16 residues. Germline lookup yields CDR1 LGHDT and CDR2 YNNKEL (reference sequence). The CDR3 coding sequence is TGTGCCAGCAGCCAACGGGTCGAGGGAACTAATGAAAAACTGTTTTTT. Its translation: CASSQRVEGTNEKLFF.

V is TRBV7-2 and J is TRBJ2-3; 10 positions agree with TRBD2. The CDR3 spans 18 residues. V trimming: 2 bases; J trimming: 2 bases; junction bases outside the gene matches: 10. Germline CDR1 SGHTA, CDR2 FQGNSA. DNA for the CDR3: TGTGCCAGCAGCTTAAGGCGGGGTAGCGGGGGGATCACAGATACGCAGTATTTT. Amino acid sequence: CASSLRRGSGGITDTQYF.

The CDR3 region is CASSLEIQGLREKLFF. CDR3 bases: TGTGCCAGCAGCTTAGAAATACAGGGTTTGAGGGAAAAACTGTTTTTT. The chain carries TRBV7-6 and TRBJ1-4, with D perhaps TRBD1 (6 bases). CDR1 and CDR2 (germline): SGHVS, FNYEAQ. V gave up 1 base and J gave up 8 bases, with 17 bases separating them. CDR3 length: 16 amino acids.

The V call is TRBV4-3, the J call TRBJ2-3; D perhaps matches TRBD2 (5 bases). Per the germline V gene, CDR1 is LGHNA and CDR2 is YSLEER. The CDR3 has 13 residues. With 4 bases removed from V and 2 bases from J, the gap between germline ends came to 7 bases. CDR3 sequence: CASSPRATDTQYF. CDR3 coding DNA: TGCGCCAGCAGCCCGAGGGCCACAGATACGCAGTATTTT.

This clone was observed a handful of times. The rearrangement uses TRBV7-9 and TRBJ2-3, with TRBD1 as a possible D gene (5 bases). The CDR3 length is 16 residues. The V and J ends lost 6 bases and 4 bases respectively, with 20 bases between them. Germline assignment: CDR1 SEHNR and CDR2 FQNEAQ (reference sequence). The chain's CDR3 is CASSRKGVQGSDTQYF. The CDR3 nucleotides are TGTGCCAGCAGTCGGAAGGGTGTCCAGGGTTCAGATACGCAGTATTTT.

DNA for the CDR3: TGTGCCAGCAGCTTAGATCAGGGTGTGGGCAGGGAGCAGTTCTTC. This encodes CASSLDQGVGREQFF. The V gene is TRBV11-2, the J gene TRBJ2-1; tentatively, D is TRBD1 (5 bases). The length of the CDR3 is 15 residues. The germline V gene has CDR1 SGHAT and CDR2 FQNNGV. Between the trimmed V and J ends, which lost 0 bases and 10 bases, there was a span of 16 bases. Filled out from reference TRBV11-2 and TRBJ2-1, the complete variable domain reads EAGVAQSPRYKIIEKRQSVAFWCNPISGHATLYWYQQILGQGPKLLIQFQNNGVVDDSQLPKDRFSAERLKGVDSTLKIQPAKLEDSAVYLCASSLDQGVGREQFFGPGTRLTVL.

This clone occurred a few times. This rearrangement joins TRBV5-1 to TRBJ1-2; a possible D gene is TRBD1 (6 bases). This CDR3 region has 13 residues. V was trimmed by 4 bases and J by 6 bases, leaving 13 bases between them. The germline V gene encodes CDR1 SGHRS and CDR2 YFSETQ. The CDR3 is CASSRTGSHGYTF. The CDR3 DNA is TGCGCCAGCAGCCGTACAGGGAGCCATGGCTACACCTTC.

This clone was recorded only once. The chain employs TRBV3-1 (or the pseudogene TRBV3-2) and TRBJ1-1; 9 bases agree with TRBD1. The CDR3 sequence is 18 residues long. After removal of 2 bases from V and 5 bases from J, the junction contained 15 bases not matched to a gene. CDR1 LGHDT and CDR2 YNNKEL come from the germline V gene (reference sequence). In DNA, the CDR3 is TGTGCCAGCAGCCAAAATCTCTTCGGACAGGGGACAAGGACTGAAGCTTTCTTT. Translated, it gives CASSQNLFGQGTRTEAFF.

This clone was seen just once. V usage is TRBV6-6 and J usage is TRBJ1-2; D call uncertain. Germline CDR1 MNHNY, CDR2 SVGAGI (reference sequence). This CDR3 is built from 15 residues. V gave up 1 base and J gave up 0 bases, with 9 bases separating them. Written as DNA, the CDR3 is TGTGCCAGCAGTTACTGGCGGGGATCTAACTATGGCTACACCTTC. This encodes CASSYWRGSNYGYTF.

The rearrangement joins TRBV4-3 to TRBJ2-1; D gene ambiguous. This CDR3 spans 16 amino acids. The germline V gene encodes CDR1 LGHNA and CDR2 YSLEER. The ends were cut back, 0 bases at V and 1 base at J, with 10 bases in the middle. The CDR3 nucleotides are TGCGCCAGCAGCCAAGACCTAGTCGGGTCCTACAATGAGCAGTTCTTC. Translated, it gives CASSQDLVGSYNEQFF.

The gene calls are TRBV5-5 and TRBJ1-5; 7 positions match TRBD1. There are 15 residues in the CDR3. From germline, CDR1 is SGHKS and CDR2 YYEKEE (reference sequence). V lost 0 bases, J lost 7 bases, and 7 bases stayed unmatched. The CDR3 spells CASSLVQGNGQPQHF. CDR3 sequence (DNA): TGTGCCAGCAGCTTGGTACAGGGGAACGGCCAGCCCCAGCATTTT.